These 30 T cell receptor beta chains share one sample of origin, sequenced in a study of cytomegalovirus exposure and HLA in healthy donors. Researchers ran the PCR with 60 Vbeta and 13 Jbeta primers. Data came from immunoSEQ multiplex PCR; TCRdb stores just in-frame clones and leaves some out. The sample records 95,000 or so clones, about 76% being singletons. The sample comprised PBMCs. The receptor set was obtained from a woman aged 65 to 85 in good health and CMV-seropositive.

The V and J genes are TRBV7-2 and TRBJ2-7; 11 nucleotides line up with TRBD2. The trim removed 4 bases at V and 4 bases at J, leaving 6 bases unmatched. The CDR3 extends over 15 amino acids. CDR1 and CDR2 from the germline V gene are SGHTA and FQGNSA. Here the CDR3 DNA reads TGTGCCAGCAGCTGGACGGCTAGCGGGAGGTACGAGCAGTACTTC. As protein: CASSWTASGRYEQYF.

This chain uses TRBV18 with TRBJ2-5; 9 positions agree with TRBD2. The V and J ends lost 2 bases and 4 bases, in that order; junction bases with no gene match: 2. The CDR3 runs to 14 residues. Germline V gives CDR1 KGHSH, CDR2 LQKENI. DNA for the CDR3: TGTGCCAGCTCACCAGCGGGAGGGAGAGAGACCCAGTACTTC. Its translation: CASSPAGGRETQYF.

The rearrangement uses TRBV11-2 and TRBJ2-2; D unclear. The CDR3 length is 14 residues. Germline CDR1 is SGHAT and CDR2 is FQNNGV. With 0 bases removed from V and 1 base from J, the gap between germline ends came to 3 bases. The CDR3 DNA is TGTGCCAGCAGCTTAGACAGGAACACCGGGGAGCTGTTTTTT. Protein sequence: CASSLDRNTGELFF.

This chain uses TRBV28 with TRBJ2-7, with a weak D call TRBD1 (6 bases). Trimming took off 6 bases at V and 3 bases at J, with 15 bases between the two ends. Germline V gene lookup returns CDR1 MDHEN and CDR2 SYDVKM. CDR3 length: 14 residues. This chain's CDR3 is CASRSNRDNYEQYF. CDR3 bases: TGTGCCAGCAGATCGAACAGGGATAACTACGAGCAGTACTTC.

This clone has just a few counts. The chain has TRBV14 and TRBJ2-3; 11 bases fit TRBD2. CDR1 is SGHDN and CDR2 is FVKESK in the germline V gene. With 1 base clipped from V and 4 bases from J, the junction kept 4 bases outside the gene matches. The CDR3 covers 16 residues. This CDR3 is CASSQGKLAGADTQYF. CDR3 nucleotide sequence: TGTGCCAGCAGCCAAGGGAAACTAGCGGGAGCAGATACGCAGTATTTT.

The rearrangement joins TRBV18 to TRBJ2-5; 10 positions match TRBD1. The length of the CDR3 is 14 residues. J gave up 5 bases and V 3 bases, and 3 bases lay outside the gene matches. Germline V gene data show CDR1 as KGHSH and CDR2 as LQKENI. Written as DNA, the CDR3 is TGTGCCAGCTCACCCGGACAGGGGGTTGAGACCCAGTACTTC. Encoded protein: CASSPGQGVETQYF.

This chain links TRBV28 with TRBJ1-2; D possibly corresponds to TRBD1 (5 bases). Trimming cost V 6 bases and J 3 bases, with 14 bases left between them. Per the germline V gene, CDR1 is MDHEN and CDR2 is SYDVKM. The CDR3 runs 14 residues. The chain's CDR3 is CASSARVRDYGYTF. DNA of the CDR3: TGTGCCAGCAGCGCAAGGGTCAGGGACTATGGCTACACCTTC.

This clone occurred a few times. The chain combines TRBV6-1 with TRBJ1-5; 9 bases map to TRBD1. CDR3 size: 16 residues. J gave up 6 bases and V 4 bases, and 10 bases lay outside the gene matches. CDR1 is MNHNS, CDR2 SASEGT, per germline. In nucleotides, the CDR3 is TGTGCCAGCAGTGTTTTCCTGACAGGGGGAGGTCAGCCCCAGCATTTT. Its translation is CASSVFLTGGGQPQHF.

About this clone itself: The germline gene is not matched at one end of the junction; a read error may be the cause. The DNA of the CDR3 is TGTGCCAGCAGTCCAAAGTTGGTAGCGCTACAAGAGACCCGGTACTTC. It is translated as CASSPKLVALQETRYF. The chain couples TRBV2 to TRBJ2-5; D is possibly TRBD2 (5 bases). This CDR3 comprises 16 residues. The germline V gene has CDR1 SNHLY and CDR2 FYNNEI.

The V gene is TRBV25-1, the J gene TRBJ2-2, with 7 bases matching TRBD1. The J segment lost 4 bases and the V segment lost 8 bases, leaving 7 bases of the junction unmatched. The CDR3 loop spans 14 amino acids. CDR1 MGHDK and CDR2 SYGVNS come from the germline V gene. CDR3 nucleotide sequence: TGTGCCAGCTCGACAGGGAGCAGCACCGGGGAGCTGTTTTTT. Amino acid sequence: CASSTGSSTGELFF.

The CDR3 spells CAISSTGGKRSGNTIYF. The CDR3 DNA follows: TGTGCCATCAGTTCCACAGGGGGTAAGAGGTCTGGAAACACCATATATTTT. This sequence joins TRBV10-3 and TRBJ1-3; TRBD1 matches 8 bases. The V gene's germline CDR1 is ENHRY and CDR2 SYGVKD. Germline trimming cut 5 bases from V and 1 base from J; bases unmatched to any gene: 10. The CDR3 is made up of 17 amino acids.

This chain links TRBV19 with TRBJ1-5; maybe TRBD1 (5 bases). The CDR3 totals 16 residues. CDR1 is LNHDA, CDR2 SQIVND, per germline (reference sequence). The V gene lost 1 base and the J gene lost 0 bases, with 10 bases spanning the gap. The CDR3, as DNA: TGTGCCAGTAGTATAGGAAGGGGCTATAGCAATCAGCCCCAGCATTTT. This gives the protein CASSIGRGYSNQPQHF.

This rearrangement joins TRBV6-5 to TRBJ1-2, with D possibly being TRBD1 (6 bases). There are 12 residues in the CDR3. Germline CDR1 is MNHEY and CDR2 is SVGAGI. Trimming shortened V by 4 bases and J by 5 bases, and 8 bases separated the two germline ends. This CDR3 is CASSSTGYGYTF. CDR3 coding DNA: TGTGCCAGCAGTTCTACAGGGTATGGCTACACCTTC.

There are a few counts of this clone. V gene TRBV4-1 combines with J gene TRBJ1-5, with TRBD1 as a possible D gene (5 bases). Trimming pared 3 bases from V and 2 bases from J, leaving 14 bases between. There are 16 residues in the CDR3. In germline, CDR1 is MGHRA, CDR2 YSYEKL. The CDR3 loop is CASSHDGGLGNQPQHF. Here the CDR3 DNA reads TGCGCCAGCAGCCATGACGGGGGTTTGGGCAATCAGCCCCAGCATTTT.

This chain connects TRBV30 to TRBJ1-2; maybe TRBD1 (6 bases). Germline lookup yields CDR1 GTSNPN and CDR2 SVGIG (reference sequence). V shed 0 bases and J shed 7 bases, with 12 bases lying between them. The CDR3 totals 13 residues. CDR3 sequence: CAWSVTQGSGYTF. The CDR3 DNA sequence: TGTGCCTGGAGTGTAACACAGGGTAGTGGCTACACCTTC.

The chain employs TRBV7-9 and TRBJ1-3; 9 bases agree with TRBD1. The CDR3 has 15 amino acids. V lost 4 bases and J lost 0; bases outside the gene matches: 1. CDR1 and CDR2 from the germline V gene are SEHNR and FQNEAQ (reference sequence). The CDR3 DNA is TGTGCCAGCAGCTCGGACAGGGGCTCTGGAAACACCATATATTTT. This translates into CASSSDRGSGNTIYF.

The chain uses TRBV5-4 and TRBJ2-3; tentatively, D is TRBD1 (6 bases). The V gene's germline CDR1 is SGHNT and CDR2 YYREEE (reference sequence). This CDR3 has 16 residues. V lost 4 bases to trimming and J lost 0 bases, with 15 bases between them. DNA for the CDR3: TGTGCCAGCAGCCGAGGAGGACAGCTCAGCACAGATACGCAGTATTTT. The encoded protein is CASSRGGQLSTDTQYF.

This clone was seen once. This chain links TRBV6-5 with TRBJ1-4, with 7 bases identical to TRBD1. V shed 5 bases, J shed 3 bases, and the junction held 6 bases outside the gene matches. The CDR3 totals 15 residues. Germline V gene data show CDR1 as MNHEY and CDR2 as SVGAGI. In DNA form, the CDR3 reads TGTGCCAGCAGTCACATGGGACAGTCTAATGAAAAACTGTTTTTT. This gives the protein CASSHMGQSNEKLFF.

This chain links TRBV5-1 with TRBJ2-7, with TRBD1 identical over 7 bases. In germline, CDR1 is SGHRS, CDR2 YFSETQ. V was pared by 4 bases and J by 0 bases, with 1 base of the junction left unmatched. There are 13 residues in the CDR3. CDR3 in amino acids: CASSEGASYEQYF. CDR3 DNA: TGCGCCAGCAGCGAGGGGGCCTCCTACGAGCAGTACTTC.

The gene calls are TRBV5-1 and TRBJ1-2, with 7 bases that match TRBD1. Germline V gives CDR1 SGHRS, CDR2 YFSETQ. The CDR3 contains 13 residues. Germline trimming cut 1 base from V and 7 bases from J; bases unmatched to any gene: 4. The CDR3 DNA sequence: TGCGCCAGCAGCTTGAGGGGGCTCGGTGGCTACACCTTC. Translating gives CASSLRGLGGYTF.

The chain is built from TRBV13 and TRBJ2-7, with 7 bases aligning to TRBD2. Germline CDR1 PRHDT, CDR2 FYEKMQ (reference sequence). J was trimmed by 2 bases and V by 4 bases; bases with no gene match: 8. The CDR3 has 15 amino acids. The CDR3 spells CASSSSRGGTYEQYF. The CDR3 DNA reads as TGTGCCAGCAGCTCCTCCCGGGGAGGGACCTACGAGCAGTACTTC.

The V call is TRBV5-1, the J call TRBJ2-1, with 7 bases lining up with TRBD2. Germline V gives CDR1 SGHRS, CDR2 YFSETQ. Trimming cost V 4 bases and J 4 bases; bases outside gene matches: 8. The CDR3 sequence is 15 residues long. CDR3 in amino acids: CASSPGGKNYNEQFF. The CDR3 bases are TGCGCCAGCAGCCCGGGGGGAAAAAATTACAATGAGCAGTTCTTC.

This sequence joins TRBV4-1 and TRBJ2-1; unclear D gene. CDR1 MGHRA and CDR2 YSYEKL come from the germline V gene. V shed 1 base and J shed 2 bases, with 9 bases lying between them. The CDR3 has 15 amino acids. CDR3 sequence (DNA): TGCGCCAGCAGCCAAGGCGGTAATCCCTACAATGAGCAGTTCTTC. Amino acids: CASSQGGNPYNEQFF.

On this clone itself: One end of the junction is discordant with germline, which a read error may explain. The chain joins TRBV19 to TRBJ2-3; 8 bases fit TRBD2. Germline V gene data show CDR1 as LNHDA and CDR2 as SQIVND (reference sequence). The CDR3 length is 16 residues. The chain's CDR3 is CASSMGASGLTDTQYF. CDR3 coding DNA: TGTGCAAGTAGTATGGGTGCTAGCGGGCTCACAGATACGCAGTATTTT.

The sample holds one count of this clone. The genes are TRBV10-3 and TRBJ1-2; no clear D gene. Trimming left V 3 bases short and J 4 bases short, with 12 bases between. The CDR3 spans 14 residues. CDR1 and CDR2 (germline): ENHRY, SYGVKD. The DNA of the CDR3 is TGTGCCATCAGTGAAGACACCTCGATCTATGGCTACACCTTC. This sequence encodes CAISEDTSIYGYTF.

The table lists this clone with a count of one. This CDR3 is CASSLDRGWGNTIYF. CDR3 nucleotides: TGTGCCAGCAGCCTAGACAGGGGCTGGGGGAACACCATATATTTT. This rearrangement joins TRBV5-8 to TRBJ1-3, with 8 bases matching TRBD1. J gave up 7 bases and V 4 bases, and 10 bases lay outside the gene matches. CDR1 and CDR2 from the germline V gene are SGHTS and YDEGEE. There are 15 residues in the CDR3.

The rearrangement uses TRBV5-1 and TRBJ2-2; D not certain. The CDR3 sequence is 13 residues long. Trimming shortened V by 0 bases and J by 6 bases, and 6 bases separated the two germline ends. Germline loops: CDR1 SGHRS, CDR2 YFSETQ. The DNA of the CDR3 is TGCGCCAGCAGCTTGGCAGAACCCGGGGAGCTGTTTTTT. Translation gives CASSLAEPGELFF.

The chain recombines TRBV7-2 with TRBJ2-5; 7 bases align to TRBD2. TRBJ2-7 matches the DNA end more closely, so the J call is doubtful. The CDR3 is 16 amino acids. CDR1 is SGHTA, CDR2 FQGNSA, per germline. The CDR3 DNA follows: TGTGCCAGCAGCTTAGCCCTTAAGCGGGGCTCCTACGAGCAGTACTTC. This sequence encodes CASSLALKRGSYEQYF.

This rearrangement joins TRBV9 to TRBJ2-5; D is possibly TRBD1 (6 bases). V shed 0 bases and J shed 6 bases, with 15 bases lying between them. This CDR3 spans 15 amino acids. Germline-derived CDR1 and CDR2 are SGDLS and YYNGEE. Written as DNA, the CDR3 is TGTGCCAGCAGCGTAGCGTCAGGGGTGGGGCAGACCCAGTACTTC. This gives the protein CASSVASGVGQTQYF.

The V gene is TRBV6-5, the J gene TRBJ2-1; 10 bases map to TRBD2. After removal of 6 bases from V and 4 bases from J, the junction contained 6 bases not matched to a gene. Germline V gives CDR1 MNHEY, CDR2 SVGAGI. CDR3 length equals 15 residues. The chain's CDR3 is CASSAPSGGYNEQFF. The CDR3 nucleotides are TGTGCCAGCAGCGCACCTAGCGGGGGTTACAATGAGCAGTTCTTC.